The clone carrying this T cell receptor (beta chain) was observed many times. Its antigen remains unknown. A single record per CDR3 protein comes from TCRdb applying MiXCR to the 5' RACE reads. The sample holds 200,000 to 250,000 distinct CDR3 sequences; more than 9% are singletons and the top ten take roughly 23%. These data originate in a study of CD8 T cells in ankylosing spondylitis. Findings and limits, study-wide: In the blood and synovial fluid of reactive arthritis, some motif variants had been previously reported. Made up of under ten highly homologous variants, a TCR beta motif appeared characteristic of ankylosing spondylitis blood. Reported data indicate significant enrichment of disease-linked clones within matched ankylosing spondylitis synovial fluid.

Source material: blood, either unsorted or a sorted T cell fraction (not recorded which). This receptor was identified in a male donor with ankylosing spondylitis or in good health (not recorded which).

CDR3 residues: CASSFGSDRTYEQYF. The CDR3 nucleotides read TGCGCCAGCAGCTTCGGGTCAGACCGTACCTACGAGCAGTACTTC. V and J are TRBV5-1 and TRBJ2-7, with no clear D. Per the germline V gene, CDR1 is SGHRS and CDR2 is YFSETQ. V was clipped by 2 bases and J by 2 bases, with 14 bases between them. This CDR3 comprises 15 residues.